The sequence of this TCR beta chain was determined in a study of OX40 agonist ivuxolimab in advanced cancers. Study-level information: Those enrolled were 82.7% male, with a mean age of about 66 years and ages from about 20 to 80. In three patients, partial responses were observed, one with hepatocellular carcinoma and two with cutaneous melanoma.

Method: immunoSEQ multiplex PCR; TCRdb's copy keeps in-frame clones and lacks some. The data show 15,000 to 20,000 clones, approximately 80% seen once. The TCR comes from an adult with an advanced solid tumor such as melanoma, head and neck, liver or kidney cancer. The sample consisted of CD4+ or CD8+ T cells sorted from blood, taken in a trial of the OX40 agonist ivuxolimab.

As DNA, the CDR3 is TGTGCCAGTGACAGGGAGGATGAAAAACTGTTTTTT. Amino acids: CASDREDEKLFF. The chain links TRBV2 to TRBJ1-4; 7 bases are shared with TRBD1. Per germline, CDR1 SNHLY and CDR2 FYNNEI. The CDR3 length is 12 residues. The V segment lost 9 bases and the J segment 6 bases; nucleotides outside the gene matches: 4.